These 30 T cell receptor beta chains came from one sample sequenced in a study of vaccination and CD4 T cells after COVID-19. Their antigens remain unidentified. The Oncomine TCR Beta short-read assay sequenced DNA from cultured CD4+ T cells. MiXCR was run by TCRdb on the PCR reads, yielding one entry per CDR3 protein. This table holds roughly 23,000 distinct CDR3 sequences, 67% found once. Treatment indicated: roughly 11-day PBMC culture with coronavirus spike peptide pools or control peptides (ViraFEST assay). This sample comprised CD4+ T cells from blood, cultured in vitro, obtained after SARS-CoV-2 vaccination. These receptors were obtained from a human donor who received a COVID-19 vaccine.

The rearrangement links TRBV23-1 to TRBJ1-6; TRBD1 might be the D (6 bases). TRBV23-1 is noted as an ORF with a role that remains uncertain. Trimming took off 2 bases at V and 7 bases at J, with 12 bases between the two ends. The length of the CDR3 is 15 residues. The CDR3 reads CASSQNRVPNSPLHF. The CDR3 DNA follows: TGCGCCAGCAGTCAAAACAGGGTCCCCAATTCACCCCTCCACTTT.

This clonotype has only a few counts. V is TRBV27 and J is TRBJ2-7; D may be TRBD2 (7 bases). This CDR3 is built from 14 residues. The germline CDR1 and CDR2 sequences are MNHEY and SMNVEV (reference sequence). V lost 6 bases to trimming and J lost 5 bases, with 17 bases between them. CDR3 DNA: TGTGCCAGCAGGCCACGCGGGGGCTGGGACGAGCAGTACTTC. Protein sequence: CASRPRGGWDEQYF.

This clonotype was found a few times. This chain uses TRBV20-1 with TRBJ1-5; D remains unclear. The CDR3 consists of 14 residues. CDR1 is DFQATT, CDR2 SNEGSKA, per germline (reference sequence). Trimming left V 3 bases short and J 0 bases short, with 9 bases between. CDR3: CSASGQVSNQPQHF. CDR3 in DNA: TGCAGTGCTAGCGGGCAGGTTAGCAATCAGCCCCAGCATTTT.

This clonotype was detected a few times. The genes are TRBV6-1 and TRBJ2-5; D is undetermined. The V gene lost 8 bases and the J gene lost 5 bases, with 12 bases spanning the gap. The CDR3 extends over 12 amino acids. CDR1 and CDR2 (germline): MNHNS, SASEGT. In DNA, the CDR3 is TGTGCCAGCTCCCGTGTCGGGGAGACCCAGTACTTC. Translating gives CASSRVGETQYF.

The V gene is TRBV7-2, the J gene TRBJ2-3; the match to TRBD2 covers 7 bases. This CDR3 comprises 15 residues. Losses at the gene ends were 1 base for V and 0 bases for J; bases not matched to a gene: 1. CDR1 is SGHTA, CDR2 FQGNSA, per germline. The CDR3 loop is CASSLGLASTDTQYF. The CDR3 DNA sequence: TGTGCCAGCAGCTTAGGACTAGCCAGCACAGATACGCAGTATTTT.

The V and J genes are TRBV20-1 and TRBJ2-5; 11 nucleotides line up with TRBD2. The CDR3 sequence is 16 residues long. Germline V gene sequence: CDR1 DFQATT, CDR2 SNEGSKA (reference sequence). The junction had 6 bases not matched to a gene; V was cut back by 3 bases and J by 0 bases. CDR3 DNA sequence: TGCAGTGCTAGTGTCTCTAGCGGGGGGTACCAAGAGACCCAGTACTTC. Translating gives CSASVSSGGYQETQYF.

This clonotype was found once. V usage is TRBV12-3 or TRBV12-4 and J usage is TRBJ2-1; 10 bases map to TRBD2. The CDR3 contains 15 residues. Trimming at V came to 0 bases and at J to 14 bases, leaving 10 bases not matched to a gene. The CDR3 region is CASSLARPAGGPKFF. The DNA of the CDR3 is TGTGCCAGCAGTTTAGCGCGGCCAGCGGGGGGGCCAAAGTTCTTC.

This chain connects TRBV7-8 to TRBJ2-7; D is possibly TRBD2 (6 bases). Trimming took off 5 bases at V and 1 base at J, with 18 bases between the two ends. Germline CDR1 and CDR2: SGHVS and FQNEAQ. CDR3 length: 16 residues. The CDR3 DNA follows: TGTGCCAGCAGCCGGGGCAGAAGGGGACTGTCCTACGAGCAGTACTTC. This codes for CASSRGRRGLSYEQYF.

The chain has TRBV27 and TRBJ1-2, with D maybe TRBD1 (5 bases). The germline V and J ends were trimmed by 6 bases and 0 bases, with 23 bases remaining between them. This CDR3 comprises 18 residues. Per the germline V gene, CDR1 is MNHEY and CDR2 is SMNVEV (reference sequence). The DNA of the CDR3 is TGTGCCAGCAGCCACCACCCCGGGACGGGGGACGCTAACTATGGCTACACCTTC. It specifies CASSHHPGTGDANYGYTF.

This rearrangement joins TRBV7-9 to TRBJ2-7; no clear D gene. This CDR3 contains 14 residues. V lost 2 bases to trimming and J lost 2 bases, with 10 bases between them. Germline-derived CDR1 and CDR2 are SEHNR and FQNEAQ (reference sequence). The CDR3 region has the DNA TGTGCCAGCAGCTTACGGAGCGACCCCTACGAGCAGTACTTC. Its translation: CASSLRSDPYEQYF.

This chain links TRBV29-1 with TRBJ2-1; TRBD2 matches at 8 bases. The CDR3 loop spans 17 amino acids. Germline assignment: CDR1 SQVTM and CDR2 ANQGSEA. V shed 2 bases, J shed 7 bases, and the junction held 16 bases outside the gene matches. CDR3 sequence reads: CSVERASGGIVLNEQFF. CDR3 sequence (DNA): TGCAGCGTTGAACGGGCGAGCGGGGGCATCGTCTTGAATGAGCAGTTCTTC.

This clonotype was detected once. The chain employs TRBV24-1 and TRBJ1-2; a possible D gene is TRBD1 (6 bases). V lost 10 bases to trimming and J lost 2 bases, with 16 bases between them. The CDR3 is 14 amino acids. Germline CDR1 and CDR2: KGHDR and SFDVKD. The CDR3: CATSAGAENYGYTF. The CDR3 DNA sequence: TGTGCCACATCTGCAGGGGCGGAAAACTATGGCTACACCTTC.

The chain has TRBV2 and TRBJ1-1; no reliable D call. This CDR3 contains 13 residues. From germline, CDR1 is SNHLY and CDR2 FYNNEI. V was trimmed by 5 bases and J by 3 bases, leaving 10 bases between them. The CDR3 here is CASSFRHDTEAFF. Written as DNA, the CDR3 is TGTGCCAGCAGTTTTAGACACGACACTGAAGCTTTCTTT.

The rearrangement uses TRBV20-1 and TRBJ2-7; D ambiguous. Trimming removed 4 bases from V and 6 bases from J, with 7 bases in between. Per the germline V gene, CDR1 is DFQATT and CDR2 is SNEGSKA (reference sequence). The CDR3 consists of 10 residues. The CDR3 sequence is CSANSGEQYF. The CDR3 bases are TGCAGTGCTAATAGTGGCGAGCAGTACTTC.

The rearrangement joins TRBV27 to TRBJ1-5, with D unresolved. V lost 0 bases and J 0 bases, leaving 9 bases between the germline ends. The CDR3 runs 16 residues. Germline CDR1 reads MNHEY; CDR2 reads SMNVEV (reference sequence). The CDR3 loop is CASSLSYTHSNQPQHF. CDR3 bases: TGTGCCAGCAGTTTATCGTACACTCATAGCAATCAGCCCCAGCATTTT.

This clonotype was observed a few times. The chain couples TRBV6-1 to TRBJ1-1; TRBD1 matches 7 bases. The CDR3 contains 15 residues. With 5 bases clipped from V and 5 bases from J, the junction kept 11 bases outside the gene matches. Germline CDR1 and CDR2: MNHNS and SASEGT. Here the CDR3 DNA reads TGTGCCAGCAGTCGCCTCTCGATGACAGGGACTGAAGCTTTCTTT. Its translation is CASSRLSMTGTEAFF.

The chain is built from TRBV10-3 and TRBJ1-5; a possible D gene is TRBD1 (5 bases). Germline CDR1 is ENHRY and CDR2 is SYGVKD. The CDR3 extends over 17 amino acids. Trimming shortened V by 4 bases and J by 4 bases, and 20 bases separated the two germline ends. The CDR3 DNA follows: TGTGCCATCAGTGGTCGGGGGGGTGGTGAGAGGAATCAGCCCCAGCATTTT. This sequence encodes CAISGRGGGERNQPQHF.

J is TRBJ1-1 and V is TRBV18, with TRBD1 matching over 11 bases. V was pared by 3 bases and J by 0 bases, with 3 bases of the junction left unmatched. The CDR3 covers 16 residues. CDR1 KGHSH and CDR2 LQKENI come from the germline V gene. The CDR3, as DNA: TGTGCCAGCTCACCCGGACAGGGGGCCGTGAACACTGAAGCTTTCTTT. Residues: CASSPGQGAVNTEAFF.

The chain couples TRBV5-1 to TRBJ1-1, with a possible D match to TRBD1 (6 bases). CDR3 length: 14 residues. From germline, CDR1 is SGHRS and CDR2 YFSETQ. V lost 7 bases, J lost 4 bases, and 17 bases lay in between. Here the CDR3 DNA reads TGCGCCAGCCGGCAGGGGCCCGAGGGCACTGAAGCTTTCTTT. It codes for CASRQGPEGTEAFF.

The chain carries TRBV6-1 and TRBJ1-5, with D unclear. Germline CDR1 MNHNS, CDR2 SASEGT. CDR3 length: 14 residues. V gave up 7 bases and J gave up 0 bases, with 10 bases separating them. In DNA, the CDR3 is TGTGCCAGCAAGGTCGGTATTAGCAATCAGCCCCAGCATTTT. It specifies CASKVGISNQPQHF.

The V gene is TRBV3-1, the J gene TRBJ2-1; tentative D call: TRBD2 (6 bases). Germline V gene lookup returns CDR1 LGHDT and CDR2 YNNKEL (reference sequence). The CDR3 runs to 11 residues. The ends were cut back, 7 bases at V and 13 bases at J, with 14 bases in the middle. The CDR3, as DNA: TGTGCCAGCAAATTGGGAGGTGAACAGTTCTTC. Its translation: CASKLGGEQFF.

The rearrangement uses TRBV6-1 and TRBJ2-3; 9 bases match TRBD2. V lost 6 bases, J lost 4 bases, and 11 bases stayed unmatched. Looked up from germline, CDR1 is MNHNS and CDR2 is SASEGT. The CDR3 is 16 residues long. Written as DNA, the CDR3 is TGTGCCAGCAGGCCATCTAGCGGGGCGGGCGCAGATACGCAGTATTTT. It is translated as CASRPSSGAGADTQYF.

The V call is TRBV18, the J call TRBJ2-7; D perhaps matches TRBD1 (5 bases). CDR3 length equals 14 residues. The ends were cut back, 3 bases at V and 5 bases at J, with 14 bases in the middle. The V gene's germline CDR1 is KGHSH and CDR2 LQKENI. The CDR3 coding sequence is TGTGCCAGCTCACCCGACAGAAATAACGACGAGCAGTACTTC. It encodes CASSPDRNNDEQYF. The whole variable domain, remainder taken from reference TRBV18 and TRBJ2-7, is NAGVMQNPRHLVRRRGQEARLRCSPMKGHSHVYWYRQLPEEGLKFMVYLQKENIIDESGMPKERFSAEFPKEGPSILRIQQVVRGDSAAYFCASSPDRNNDEQYFGPGTRLTVT.

This clonotype was observed a handful of times. The chain employs TRBV6-1 and TRBJ1-6; D gene ambiguous. CDR3 length equals 15 residues. V lost 2 bases and J 5 bases, leaving 10 bases between the germline ends. The germline V gene has CDR1 MNHNS and CDR2 SASEGT. The CDR3 region has the DNA TGTGCCAGCAGTGAATTTGGGGTAAATAATTCACCCCTCCACTTT. This translates into CASSEFGVNNSPLHF.

This clonotype was detected once. The V call is TRBV7-2, the J call TRBJ1-3; TRBD1 is a possible D gene (5 bases). Trimming removed 6 bases at V and 4 bases at J, with 10 bases between. Germline lookup yields CDR1 SGHTA and CDR2 FQGNSA. The CDR3 consists of 13 residues. In nucleotides, the CDR3 is TGTGCCAGCAGAGGGGCGGGAGGAAACACCATATATTTT. This gives the protein CASRGAGGNTIYF.

In DNA form, the CDR3 reads TGTGCCATCAGCCCGACAGGGGGCCCCTATGGCTACACCTTC. Translating it yields CAISPTGGPYGYTF. The chain uses TRBV10-3 and TRBJ1-2; 10 nucleotides line up with TRBD1. This CDR3 has 14 amino acids. Germline values: CDR1 ENHRY, CDR2 SYGVKD. The J segment lost 4 bases and the V segment lost 6 bases, leaving 5 bases of the junction unmatched.

This clonotype appeared a few times. The chain joins TRBV24-1 to TRBJ2-5; 11 nucleotides agree with TRBD2. The junction had 1 base not matched to a gene; V was cut back by 3 bases and J by 2 bases. The germline CDR1 and CDR2 sequences are KGHDR and SFDVKD. The CDR3 length is 15 residues. CDR3 coding DNA: TGTGCCACCAGTGATCGACTAGCGGGGCAAGAGACCCAGTACTTC. Protein: CATSDRLAGQETQYF.

The chain employs TRBV5-6 and TRBJ1-2, with D unresolved. V was trimmed by 3 bases and J by 4 bases, leaving 10 bases between them. CDR1 is SGHDT, CDR2 YYEEEE, per germline. The CDR3 covers 13 residues. The CDR3, as DNA: TGTGCCAGCAGCTCAAGGGAGATCTATGGCTACACCTTC. It is translated as CASSSREIYGYTF.

As DNA, the CDR3 is TGTGCCAGCTCCACCGGGACAGGGGGGAGTCAGCCCCAGCATTTT. As protein: CASSTGTGGSQPQHF. V usage is TRBV18 and J usage is TRBJ1-5; 11 positions agree with TRBD1. The CDR3 consists of 15 residues. The ends lost 6 bases at V and 6 bases at J; junction bases unmatched: 7. Germline V gene sequence: CDR1 KGHSH, CDR2 LQKENI.

The rearrangement links TRBV6-5 to TRBJ2-3; D might be TRBD2 (6 bases). Germline V gives CDR1 MNHEY, CDR2 SVGAGI. The CDR3 sequence is 17 residues long. Trimming took 2 bases from V and 1 from J, leaving 16 bases between them. In DNA, the CDR3 is TGTGCCAGCAGTTACAGTTCCCGGGGGTGGGGCACAGATACGCAGTATTTT. It specifies CASSYSSRGWGTDTQYF.